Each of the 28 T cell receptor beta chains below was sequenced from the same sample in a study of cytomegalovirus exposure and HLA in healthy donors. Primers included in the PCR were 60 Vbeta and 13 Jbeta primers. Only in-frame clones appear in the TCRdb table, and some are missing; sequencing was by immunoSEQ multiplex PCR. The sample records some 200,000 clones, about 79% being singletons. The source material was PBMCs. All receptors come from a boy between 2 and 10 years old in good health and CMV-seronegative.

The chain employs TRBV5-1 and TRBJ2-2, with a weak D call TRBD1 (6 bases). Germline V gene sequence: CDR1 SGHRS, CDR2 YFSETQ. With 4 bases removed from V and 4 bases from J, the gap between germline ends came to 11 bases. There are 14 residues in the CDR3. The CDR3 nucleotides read TGCGCCAGCAGCGCGTCCAGGGGCACCGGGGAGCTGTTTTTT. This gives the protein CASSASRGTGELFF.

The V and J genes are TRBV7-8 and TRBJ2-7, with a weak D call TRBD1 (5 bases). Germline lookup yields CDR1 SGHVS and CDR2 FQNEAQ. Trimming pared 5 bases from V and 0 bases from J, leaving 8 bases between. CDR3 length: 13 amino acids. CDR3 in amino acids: CASSADISYEQYF. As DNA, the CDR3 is TGTGCCAGCAGCGCGGACATCTCCTACGAGCAGTACTTC.

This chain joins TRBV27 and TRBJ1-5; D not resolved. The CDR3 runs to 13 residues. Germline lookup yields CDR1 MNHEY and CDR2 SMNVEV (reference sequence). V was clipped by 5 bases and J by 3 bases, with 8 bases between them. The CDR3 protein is CASSATNNQPQHF. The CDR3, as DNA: TGTGCCAGCAGTGCTACGAACAATCAGCCCCAGCATTTT.

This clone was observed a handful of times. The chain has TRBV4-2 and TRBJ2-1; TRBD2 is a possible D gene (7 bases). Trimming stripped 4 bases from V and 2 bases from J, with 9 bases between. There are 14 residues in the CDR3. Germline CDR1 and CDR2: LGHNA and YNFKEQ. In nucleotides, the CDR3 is TGTGCCAGCAGCCCGGGGGGCGCCTACAATGAGCAGTTCTTC. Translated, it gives CASSPGGAYNEQFF.

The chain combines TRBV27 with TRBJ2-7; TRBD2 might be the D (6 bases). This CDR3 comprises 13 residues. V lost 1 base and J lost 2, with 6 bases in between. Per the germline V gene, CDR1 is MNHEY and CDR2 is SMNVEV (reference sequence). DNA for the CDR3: TGTGCCAGCAGTTTATGGGGGGCCTACGAGCAGTACTTC. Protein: CASSLWGAYEQYF.

The CDR3 nucleotides read TGTGCCAGCAGCGTAAACGGGGGGGACAATGAGCAGTTCTTC. Protein sequence: CASSVNGGDNEQFF. The chain has TRBV7-3 and TRBJ2-1, with 8 bases lining up with TRBD2. Germline loops: CDR1 SGHTA, CDR2 FQGTGA. The trim removed 5 bases at V and 5 bases at J, leaving 5 bases unmatched. CDR3 size: 14 residues.

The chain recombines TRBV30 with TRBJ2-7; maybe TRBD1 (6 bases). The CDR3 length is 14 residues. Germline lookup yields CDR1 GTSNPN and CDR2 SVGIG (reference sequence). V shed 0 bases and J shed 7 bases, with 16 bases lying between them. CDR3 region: CAWSVWDNRGEQYF. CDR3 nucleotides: TGTGCCTGGAGTGTATGGGACAACCGAGGGGAGCAGTACTTC.

The CDR3 region has the DNA TGTGCCAGCAGCAAACTCCCCTTAACCACTGAAGCTTTCTTT. Translating gives CASSKLPLTTEAFF. This chain links TRBV7-6 with TRBJ1-1, with unresolved D. Germline V gene data show CDR1 as SGHVS and CDR2 as FNYEAQ. V shed 5 bases and J shed 4 bases, with 14 bases lying between them. CDR3 length: 14 residues.

The CDR3 DNA sequence: TGTGCCAGTAGGGGCATAGCTAACTATGGCTACACCTTC. It yields the protein CASRGIANYGYTF. The rearrangement links TRBV28 to TRBJ1-2; D is perhaps TRBD1 (5 bases). Germline CDR1 MDHEN, CDR2 SYDVKM. Trimming cost V 9 bases and J 0 bases, with 11 bases left between them. The CDR3 sequence is 13 residues long.

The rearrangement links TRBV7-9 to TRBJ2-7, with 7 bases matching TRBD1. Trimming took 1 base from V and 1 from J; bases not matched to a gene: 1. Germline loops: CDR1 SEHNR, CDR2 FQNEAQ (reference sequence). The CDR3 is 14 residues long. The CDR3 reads CASSLGDSSYEQYF. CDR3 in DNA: TGTGCCAGCAGCTTAGGGGACAGTTCCTACGAGCAGTACTTC.

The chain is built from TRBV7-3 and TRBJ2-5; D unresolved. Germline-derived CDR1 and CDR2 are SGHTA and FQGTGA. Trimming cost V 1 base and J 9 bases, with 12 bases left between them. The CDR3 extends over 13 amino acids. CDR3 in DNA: TGTGCCAGCAGCTTAATAACTGACTCGGCCCAGTACTTC. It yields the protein CASSLITDSAQYF.

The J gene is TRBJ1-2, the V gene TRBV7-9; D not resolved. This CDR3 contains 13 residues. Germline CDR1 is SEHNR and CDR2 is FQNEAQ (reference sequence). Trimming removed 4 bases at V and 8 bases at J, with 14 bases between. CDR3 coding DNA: TGTGCCAGCAGCTCTGGCGGCGGTTACGGCTACACCTTC. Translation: CASSSGGGYGYTF. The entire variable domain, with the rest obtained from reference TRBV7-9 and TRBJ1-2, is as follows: DTGVSQNPRHKITKRGQNVTFRCDPISEHNRLYWYRQTLGQGPEFLTYFQNEAQLEKSRLLSDRFSAERPKGSFSTLEIQRTEQGDSAMYLCASSSGGGYGYTFGSGTRLTVV.

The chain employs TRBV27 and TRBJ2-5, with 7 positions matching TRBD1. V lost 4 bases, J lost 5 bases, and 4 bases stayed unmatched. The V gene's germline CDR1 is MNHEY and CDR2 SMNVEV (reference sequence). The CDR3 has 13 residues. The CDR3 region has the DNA TGTGCCAGCAGTTACAGGGGTGGGGAGACCCAGTACTTC. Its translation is CASSYRGGETQYF.

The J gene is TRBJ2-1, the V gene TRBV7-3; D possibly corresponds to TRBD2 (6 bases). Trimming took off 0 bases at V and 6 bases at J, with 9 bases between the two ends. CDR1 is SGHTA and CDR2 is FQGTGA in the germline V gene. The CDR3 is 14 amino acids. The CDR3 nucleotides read TGTGCCAGCAGCTTAACGGCGGGGCCCAATGAGCAGTTCTTC. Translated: CASSLTAGPNEQFF.

CDR3 amino acids: CANTGGYLLSYEQYF. The CDR3 DNA reads TGCGCTAACACGGGGGGCTACCTACTTTCCTACGAGCAGTACTTC. The chain carries TRBV10-1 and TRBJ2-7; D may be TRBD2 (7 bases). From germline, CDR1 is WNHNN and CDR2 SYGVQD (reference sequence). CDR3 length: 15 residues.

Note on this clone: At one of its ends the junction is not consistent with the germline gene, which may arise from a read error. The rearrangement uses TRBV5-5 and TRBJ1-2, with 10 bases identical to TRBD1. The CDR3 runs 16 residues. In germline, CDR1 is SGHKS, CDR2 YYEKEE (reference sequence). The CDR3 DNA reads TGTGCCAGCAGCTCCGGACAGGGGGTGTCTAAGTATGGCTACACCTTC. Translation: CASSSGQGVSKYGYTF.

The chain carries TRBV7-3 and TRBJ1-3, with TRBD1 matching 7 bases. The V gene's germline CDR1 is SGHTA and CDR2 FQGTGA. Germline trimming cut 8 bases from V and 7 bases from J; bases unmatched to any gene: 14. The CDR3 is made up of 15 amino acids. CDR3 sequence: CASGPPRQGSNTIYF. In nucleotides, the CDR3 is TGTGCCAGCGGCCCCCCCAGACAGGGTAGTAACACCATATATTTT.

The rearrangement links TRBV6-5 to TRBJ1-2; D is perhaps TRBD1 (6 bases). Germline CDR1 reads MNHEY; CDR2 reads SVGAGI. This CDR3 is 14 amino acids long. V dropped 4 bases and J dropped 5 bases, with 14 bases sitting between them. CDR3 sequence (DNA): TGTGCCAGCAGTTTGGCACAGGGTTTTTATGGCTACACCTTC. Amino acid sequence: CASSLAQGFYGYTF.

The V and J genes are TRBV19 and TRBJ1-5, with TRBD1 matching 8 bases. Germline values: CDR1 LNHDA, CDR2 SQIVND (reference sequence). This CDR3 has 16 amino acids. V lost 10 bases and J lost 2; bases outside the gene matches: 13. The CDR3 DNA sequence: TGTGCCACATCGGGACAGGCAGGGCACGGCAATCAGCCCCAGCATTTT. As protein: CATSGQAGHGNQPQHF.

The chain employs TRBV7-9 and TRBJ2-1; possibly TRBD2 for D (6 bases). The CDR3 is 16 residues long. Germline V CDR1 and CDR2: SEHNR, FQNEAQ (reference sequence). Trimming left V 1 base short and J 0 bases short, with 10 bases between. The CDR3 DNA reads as TGTGCCAGCAGCTTAGGGGCGGGGAGCTCCTACAATGAGCAGTTCTTC. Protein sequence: CASSLGAGSSYNEQFF. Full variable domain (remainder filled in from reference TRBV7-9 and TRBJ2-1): DTGVSQNPRHKITKRGQNVTFRCDPISEHNRLYWYRQTLGQGPEFLTYFQNEAQLEKSRLLSDRFSAERPKGSFSTLEIQRTEQGDSAMYLCASSLGAGSSYNEQFFGPGTRLTVL.

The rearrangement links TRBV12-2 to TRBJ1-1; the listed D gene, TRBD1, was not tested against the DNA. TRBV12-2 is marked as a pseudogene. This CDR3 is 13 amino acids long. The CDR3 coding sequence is TGTGCAAGTCGCTCCCGGACAACCACTGAAGCTTTCTTT. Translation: CASRSRTTTEAFF.

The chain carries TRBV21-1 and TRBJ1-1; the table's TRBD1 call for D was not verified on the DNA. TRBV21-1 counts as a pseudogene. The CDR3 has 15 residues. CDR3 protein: CAIWDRGPTNTEAFF. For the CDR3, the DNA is TGTGCCATCTGGGACAGGGGGCCTACGAACACTGAAGCTTTCTTT.

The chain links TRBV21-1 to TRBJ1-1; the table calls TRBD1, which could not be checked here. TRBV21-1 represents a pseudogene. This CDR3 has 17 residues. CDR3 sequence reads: CASSKDTTGGDPTEAFF. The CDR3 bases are TGTGCCAGCAGCAAAGATACTACAGGGGGGGACCCCACTGAAGCTTTCTTT.

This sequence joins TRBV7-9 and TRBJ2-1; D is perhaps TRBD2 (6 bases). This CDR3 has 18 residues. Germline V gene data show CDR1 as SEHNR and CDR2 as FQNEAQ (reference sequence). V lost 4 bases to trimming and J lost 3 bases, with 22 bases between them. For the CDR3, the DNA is TGTGCCAGCAGCTACCGGACGACTAGTTCCGACCTCTACAATGAGCAGTTCTTC. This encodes CASSYRTTSSDLYNEQFF.

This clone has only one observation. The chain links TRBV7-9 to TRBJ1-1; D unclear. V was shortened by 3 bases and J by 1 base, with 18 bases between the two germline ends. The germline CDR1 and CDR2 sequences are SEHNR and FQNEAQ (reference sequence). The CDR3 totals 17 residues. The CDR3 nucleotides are TGTGCCAGCAGCTTTTTGAAGTCCGTCAATAGGAACACTGAAGCTTTCTTT. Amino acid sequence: CASSFLKSVNRNTEAFF.

The chain's CDR3 is CASSSIGTGDEQYF. DNA for the CDR3: TGTGCCAGCAGCTCAATAGGGACAGGGGACGAGCAGTACTTC. The chain carries TRBV7-3 and TRBJ2-7, with 10 bases that match TRBD1. Per germline, CDR1 SGHTA and CDR2 FQGTGA. Unmatched junction bases numbered 5, after V lost 4 bases and J lost 5 bases. The CDR3 has 14 amino acids.

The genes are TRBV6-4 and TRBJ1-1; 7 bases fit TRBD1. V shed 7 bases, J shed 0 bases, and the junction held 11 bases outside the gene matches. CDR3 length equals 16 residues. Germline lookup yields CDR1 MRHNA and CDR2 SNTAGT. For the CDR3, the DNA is TGTGCCAGCAACGGATCGAGACAGGGATTGAACACTGAAGCTTTCTTT. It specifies CASNGSRQGLNTEAFF.

The CDR3, as DNA: TGTGCCAGCAGTGAAGCGCTTAGGTTGCGGGGAGATACGCAGTATTTT. It specifies CASSEALRLRGDTQYF. The gene calls are TRBV2 and TRBJ2-3; D perhaps matches TRBD2 (6 bases). CDR1 is SNHLY and CDR2 is FYNNEI in the germline V gene. The CDR3 has 16 amino acids. V was shortened by 0 bases and J by 5 bases, with 15 bases between the two germline ends. The whole variable domain, filled in from reference TRBV2 and TRBJ2-3, reads EPEVTQTPSHQVTQMGQEVILRCVPISNHLYFYWYRQILGQKVEFLVSFYNNEISEKSEIFDDQFSVERPDGSNFTLKIRSTKLEDSAMYFCASSEALRLRGDTQYFGPGTRLTVL.